The next 14 T cell receptor beta chains were all read from a single sample in a study of T cell responses to AZD1222 COVID-19 vaccine. The repertoire was sequenced with immunoSEQ multiplex PCR; TCRdb's copy has only in-frame clones and lacks some. The sample gives about 150,000 clones, around 90% of which show up once; 3% to 3.5% is in the top ten. The source was peripheral blood, collected 28 days after the second AZD1222 dose. The receptor source for this set is an adult who received the AZD1222 COVID-19 vaccine.

This chain uses TRBV19 with TRBJ1-6, with TRBD1 matching 7 bases. CDR1 and CDR2 (germline): LNHDA, SQIVND (reference sequence). The CDR3 consists of 14 residues. The J segment lost 7 bases and the V segment lost 4 bases, leaving 4 bases of the junction unmatched. The CDR3 spells CASSNRGPNSPLHF. The CDR3 DNA reads TGTGCCAGTAGTAACAGGGGACCAAATTCACCCCTCCACTTT.

The chain couples TRBV5-4 to TRBJ2-7, with 8 bases matching TRBD2. CDR1 SGHNT and CDR2 YYREEE come from the germline V gene (reference sequence). J gave up 2 bases and V 3 bases, and 4 bases lay outside the gene matches. This CDR3 comprises 14 residues. The CDR3 bases are TGTGCCAGCAGCTCCGGGACTAGGGCCTACGAGCAGTACTTC. Translating it yields CASSSGTRAYEQYF.

This chain links TRBV4-1 with TRBJ1-4; no firm D call. The ends were cut back, 3 bases at V and 0 bases at J, with 20 bases in the middle. CDR1 MGHRA and CDR2 YSYEKL come from the germline V gene. This CDR3 region has 19 residues. CDR3 bases: TGCGCCAGCAGCCAGCACTACCCTCCCACATCGGCAACTAATGAAAAACTGTTTTTT. This codes for CASSQHYPPTSATNEKLFF.

The chain recombines TRBV16 with TRBJ2-7; D possibly corresponds to TRBD1 (6 bases). Germline values: CDR1 KGHSY, CDR2 FQNENV. Trimming left V 2 bases short and J 6 bases short, with 17 bases between. CDR3 length equals 15 residues. In nucleotides, the CDR3 is TGTGCCAGCAGCCAAAGGCAGGGGAACCTTGTCGAGCAGTACTTC. Protein sequence: CASSQRQGNLVEQYF.

The rearrangement uses TRBV3-1 (or the pseudogene TRBV3-2) and TRBJ2-5, with TRBD2 identical over 10 bases. V lost 1 base and J lost 9; bases outside the gene matches: 8. The CDR3 is 15 residues long. Germline CDR1 and CDR2: LGHDT and YNNKEL (reference sequence). The CDR3 region is CASSQVAGGPPAQYF. Written as DNA, the CDR3 is TGTGCCAGCAGCCAAGTAGCGGGAGGCCCCCCGGCCCAGTACTTC.

This clone turned up a few times. The chain is built from TRBV4-1 and TRBJ2-2; D unresolved. V was cut by 3 bases and J by 2 bases, with 10 bases left in between. This CDR3 region has 15 residues. The V gene's germline CDR1 is MGHRA and CDR2 YSYEKL. In nucleotides, the CDR3 is TGCGCCAGCAGCCAGACGGGTTTCAACACCGGGGAGCTGTTTTTT. Protein sequence: CASSQTGFNTGELFF.

The chain combines TRBV2 with TRBJ1-1, with a possible D match to TRBD1 (5 bases). The germline V gene encodes CDR1 SNHLY and CDR2 FYNNEI. Trimming cost V 5 bases and J 4 bases, with 11 bases left between them. This CDR3 is built from 13 residues. CDR3 amino acids: CASSPPGLTEAFF. As DNA, the CDR3 is TGTGCCAGCAGTCCTCCGGGGCTCACTGAAGCTTTCTTT.

Worth noting for this clone: A junction boundary mismatches the germline segment, possibly from a read error. This chain connects TRBV3-1 (or the pseudogene TRBV3-2) to TRBJ1-1; D is uncertain. The CDR3 sequence is 13 residues long. Germline CDR1 is LGHDT and CDR2 is YNNKEL (reference sequence). The CDR3 here is CASSPPTRTEAFF. For the CDR3, the DNA is TGTGCCAGCAGCCCTCCGACCCGCACTGAGGCTTTCTTT.

The chain employs TRBV6-1 and TRBJ2-7, with unresolved D. Germline loops: CDR1 MNHNS, CDR2 SASEGT. V dropped 2 bases and J dropped 1 base, with 3 bases sitting between them. The CDR3 totals 12 residues. The CDR3 loop reads CASSEQSYEQYF. In DNA, the CDR3 is TGTGCCAGCAGTGAACAATCCTACGAGCAGTACTTC.

The chain couples TRBV6-1 to TRBJ1-2, with D hard to call. The CDR3 contains 13 residues. Germline V CDR1 and CDR2: MNHNS, SASEGT. The V and J ends lost 3 bases and 0 bases respectively, with 5 bases between them. CDR3 DNA sequence: TGTGCCAGCAGTGAGGTTGCTAACTATGGCTACACCTTC. Residues: CASSEVANYGYTF.

This sequence joins TRBV2 and TRBJ1-1, with D maybe TRBD1 (6 bases). This CDR3 contains 14 residues. CDR1 is SNHLY and CDR2 is FYNNEI in the germline V gene. Between the trimmed V and J ends, which lost 6 bases and 4 bases, there was a span of 15 bases. The chain's CDR3 is CASRLNRVGTEAFF. As DNA, the CDR3 is TGTGCCAGCAGATTAAACAGGGTAGGCACTGAAGCTTTCTTT.

This rearrangement joins TRBV19 to TRBJ2-1; 9 nucleotides match TRBD2. Germline-derived CDR1 and CDR2 are LNHDA and SQIVND (reference sequence). Trimming removed 3 bases from V and 7 bases from J; junction bases left unmatched: 16. The CDR3 consists of 18 residues. CDR3 sequence: CASSIISGGRAVGNEQFF. The CDR3 DNA is TGTGCCAGTAGTATTATTAGTGGCGGGAGGGCCGTGGGAAATGAGCAGTTCTTC.

The chain is built from TRBV11-1 and TRBJ2-1; D possibly uses TRBD1 or TRBD2 (5 bases each). The germline gives CDR1 SGHAT, CDR2 FQDESV (reference sequence). V was cut by 4 bases and J by 7 bases, with 11 bases left in between. The CDR3 has 13 residues. CDR3 in amino acids: CASSWGIGNEQFF. CDR3 DNA sequence: TGTGCCAGCAGCTGGGGGATTGGAAATGAGCAGTTCTTC.

This chain links TRBV5-5 with TRBJ2-1; no clear D gene. Looked up from germline, CDR1 is SGHKS and CDR2 is YYEKEE (reference sequence). CDR3 length equals 13 residues. The V end lost 0 bases, the J end lost 5 bases, and 6 bases lay between the germline ends. The CDR3 DNA sequence: TGTGCCAGCAGCTTGGGGCCCCACAATGAGCAGTTCTTC. This codes for CASSLGPHNEQFF.